This T cell receptor beta chain comes out of a study of blood T cell repertoires in COVID-19 (dated by TCRdb to 2020 to 2021). Background for the entire study: Samples covering the acute and convalescent phases of COVID-19 were provided by collaborators in the United States, Italy and Spain. The prospective study material was composed of cDNA or gDNA derived from T cells, B-cell-depleted T cells, or PBMCs. Deeply sampled blood TCRbeta repertoires from subjects exposed to, actively infected with, or recovered from COVID-19 were included in the dataset. The repertoires were released in a freely available public database meant as a resource for research on the immune response to SARS-CoV-2. The samples were drawn from the first 160 participants of the ongoing ImmuneRACE study and from roughly 1,300 subjects provided by 6 global collaborators. Nearly every sample came with metadata listing a de-identified subject ID, COVID-19 status, age in years and sex. HLA class I and class II types, where available, came from metadata supplied by the sample provider rather than from assay-based typing.

One collaborating source in Seattle enrolled patients during active infection and followed them longitudinally through the course of disease. The collaborating institutions used their own protocols to collect whole blood in K2EDTA tubes. For TCRbeta analysis, collaborators shipped samples as frozen whole blood, isolated PBMCs, or DNA extracted from either of those sample types. TCRbeta CDR3 regions were amplified from genomic DNA by means of the immunoSEQ Assay, a bias-controlled multiplex PCR. The original methods were these. The number of nucleated cells in each sample was estimated by amplification of reference gene primers within the assay. To quantify the absolute abundance of each unique TCRbeta CDR3 rearrangement, sequence reads were collapsed and filtered. For each sample, productive Simpson clonality was calculated by taking the square root of Simpson's diversity index across productive rearrangements. Imported from immuneACCESS, the table was reduced by TCRdb to in-frame sequences with V and J called. These copies leave out some clones; in studies compared against another copy, an unresolved V gene accounts for under half, and the cause of the remainder is not known. That table furnishes V, J and clone size, whereas the DNA furnished D and trimming. This sample is represented by 300,000 to 450,000 clones; 87% of them were singletons. Of the sample, under 11% is held by the ten largest clones.

From its cysteine to its phenylalanine, the CDR3 spans 18 amino acids. Only CDR3 DNA is held: 54 bases, read in frame from base 1. The germline V and J ends show losses of 0 bases and 1 base respectively, and no gene match explains 8 bases of the junction. For CDR1 and CDR2, the germline V gene (reference sequence) lists LNHDA and SQIVND. About this clone: What this receptor recognizes is not known. Per-base quality was not reported, and no clone a single base away is much larger than it.

Broad study findings and their caveats: Clinical and demographic metadata were provided uncurated, with the amount varying by source and participant.

Sequenced material: peripheral blood. The sequence derives from a young woman with COVID-19, enrolled during active disease. The V and J genes are TRBV19 and TRBJ2-1; 8 bases in between match TRBD2. The nucleotide sequence reads TGTGCCAGTAGTATAGATCTGGCGGGAGGTTTATCCTACAATGAGCAGTTCTTC. Its translation reads: CASSIDLAGGLSYNEQFF.